What follows describes a single TCR beta chain. The source of the sample is a study of control samples from healthy donors and cancer patients. The CDR3 loop spans 13 amino acids. V gave up 3 bases and J gave up 7 bases, with 12 bases separating them. Profiled with immunoSEQ multiplex PCR; TCRdb holds only in-frame clones, not every one. Seen here are approximately 68,000 clones, about 83% observed once, and the top ten hold 15% to 19%. The genes are TRBV12-3 or TRBV12-4 and TRBJ1-1; D uncertain. This TCR came from a man in his 60s in good health. Source material: blood. The CDR3 reads CASSFLSSGEAFF. For the CDR3, the DNA is TGTGCCAGCAGTTTCCTTTCTTCAGGTGAAGCTTTCTTT.